This T cell receptor (beta chain) was identified during a study of blood T cell repertoires in COVID-19. Study background: The samples span acute and convalescent COVID-19 from the United States, Italy and Spain.

The CDR3 runs to 16 residues. Germline V gene lookup returns CDR1 SGHTA and CDR2 FQGNSA. With V trimmed by 5 bases and J by 7 bases, 13 bases remained unmatched. As originally analysed: Reference gene primers were amplified, and this amplification served to estimate nucleated cell counts. The table came from immunoSEQ multiplex PCR; TCRdb's copy has only in-frame clones and leaves some out. V and J calls and clone size follow that table, whereas D and trimming were derived from the DNA. Among fewer than 200,000 clones listed, around 83% were seen once. The rearrangement joins TRBV7-2 to TRBJ1-5; 8 bases agree with TRBD1. The sample consisted of peripheral blood. The TCR originated in a woman in her fifties or sixties with acute or convalescent COVID-19. The CDR3 DNA is TGTGCCAGCAGCATTCGATCCCCAGGGGGCAGACAGCCCCAGCATTTT. Translation: CASSIRSPGGRQPQHF. The complete variable domain, with remaining parts taken from reference TRBV7-2 and TRBJ1-5, reads GAGVSQSPSNKVTEKGKDVELRCDPISGHTALYWYRQSLGQGLEFLIYFQGNSAPDKSGLPSDRFSAERTGGSVSTLTIQRTQQEDSAVYLCASSIRSPGGRQPQHFGDGTRLSIL.